Below, 3 T cell receptor beta chains from the same sample are listed, as sequenced in a study of shared clonotypes between healthy human individuals. The method was immunoSEQ multiplex PCR; TCRdb's version includes in-frame clones alone and lacks a portion of them. The sample has about 2.5 million clones; 92% are singletons. Sequenced input: naive CD4+ T cells from PBMCs. Subset defined: CD45RA+ positively selected. Receptors were obtained from a young man in good health. Some clones in this sample may be carry-over from other donors' samples.

This chain connects TRBV15 to TRBJ1-3; D gene unclear. CDR1 and CDR2 from the germline V gene are LNHNV and YYDKDF (reference sequence). V gave up 0 bases and J gave up 5 bases, with 17 bases separating them. There are 17 residues in the CDR3. CDR3 nucleotides: TGTGCCACCAGCAGAGATATCGGCGTAGGGCTCCGAAACACCATATATTTT. Its translation is CATSRDIGVGLRNTIYF.

V usage is TRBV5-1 and J usage is TRBJ2-2, with D possibly TRBD1 on 5 matching bases. Germline assignment: CDR1 SGHRS and CDR2 YFSETQ. The CDR3 has 15 amino acids. Trimming pared 5 bases from V and 1 base from J, leaving 12 bases between. CDR3 coding DNA: TGCGCCAGCAGAGAGACAGCAATGAACACCGGGGAGCTGTTTTTT. Its translation: CASRETAMNTGELFF.

The chain employs TRBV10-3 and TRBJ2-3, with TRBD1 identical over 8 bases. Germline V gives CDR1 ENHRY, CDR2 SYGVKD. Trimming removed 7 bases from V and 2 bases from J; junction bases left unmatched: 8. This CDR3 has 15 residues. CDR3 loop: CAITRTGLNTDTQYF. The CDR3 DNA reads TGTGCCATCACCCGGACAGGGCTGAACACAGATACGCAGTATTTT.